The TCR beta chain under discussion was sequenced for a study of cytomegalovirus exposure and HLA in healthy donors. The PCR made use of 60 Vbeta and 13 Jbeta primers. This table comes from immunoSEQ multiplex PCR, and its TCRdb copy is limited to in-frame clones, with some not included. Of about 130,000 clones listed, around 9% are singletons. The CDR3 covers 13 residues. Deletions cut 4 bases from V and 3 bases from J, with 6 bases between. Germline V lookup: CDR1 MNHEY, CDR2 SVGAGI. This clone was detected only a few times. Antigen unknown. Just one base apart from a much larger clone, this may be a read error. Overall study results and limits: Researchers reported in a later analysis that common viral pathogens appeared linked to several top clusters.

This sequence was found in a man aged 35 to 55 in good health and CMV-seronegative. V and J are TRBV6-5 and TRBJ2-2; D perhaps matches TRBD1 (6 bases). The specimen was PBMCs. The CDR3 DNA reads as TGTGCCAGCAGTTCAGGGGACACCGGGGAGCTGTTTTTT. It encodes CASSSGDTGELFF.